What follows describes a single TCR beta chain. Its antigen has not been determined. No much larger clone is present one base from it, and per-base qualities are unavailable. The cohort consisted of approximately 690 healthy bone marrow donors. At the time of sampling, all cohort members were nominally healthy, though unrecorded immune exposures were likely present. The donor was CMV seropositive and was included in the group of 250 to 350 seropositive cohort members. A peripheral blood sample was provided by each donor, and peripheral blood mononuclear cells were used for TCR beta sequencing. The Qiagen DNeasy Blood Extraction Kit was used to extract genomic DNA from the blood cell samples. This record comes from a study of cytomegalovirus exposure and HLA in healthy donors (dated by TCRdb to the late 2010s). Notes on the research overall: An earlier analysis of roughly 500 of the donors reported about 290 Gb of sequence data and 117 million unique TCR beta sequences from some 180 million T cells. An early release that covered fewer than 750 HLA-typed donors contained around 300 gigabases of sequencing data and tens of millions of unique TCR sequences. Of the roughly 400 genotyped donors, 81% were placed in the genetic ancestry cluster associated with self-reported Caucasian donors. The study aimed to test whether signatures of past pathogen exposure could be identified by cataloging public T cell receptors. The T cell repertoires of some 670 subjects were profiled by immunosequencing and related to cytomegalovirus serostatus. Along with the 666-subject first cohort, a separate validation cohort of more than 90 different subjects was used. High-throughput TCR immunosequencing, statistical association of individual TCRs with disease status, and machine learning were combined to predict cytomegalovirus infection status. A later analysis re-examined previously published TCR beta repertoires from about 700 donors and added high-resolution HLA genotyping to investigate patterns of TCR occurrence. The later analysis used no new phenotypic data to find candidate immune exposures, relying instead on TCR beta sequences and their occurrence across donors. An earlier analysis of roughly 580 of the donors used high-throughput TCR beta sequencing to judge whether each TCR beta V gene segment behaved as functional or pseudogenic. Donor age, sex, ethnicity and CMV serostatus were compiled together with the repertoire data. In a later genetic analysis, genome-wide SNP genotypes for about three fifths of the roughly 670 donors were used, and that subset was treated as a discovery cohort. Every discovery cohort repertoire had been produced on one sequencing platform. Class I and class II HLA loci were covered by the typing at four-digit resolution. The number of typed donors differed by locus: about 629-640 for A, B, C, DRB1 and DQB1; 500 to 550 for DQA1; 606 for DPA1; and around 450 for DPB1. Because of strong linkage in the cohort, roughly five DR-DQ haplotypes were treated as single units for association and clustering. On average, around 200,000 unique TCR beta nucleotide sequences were sequenced per donor among more than 350 genotyped donors of the cohort, with about 19% of those sequences being non-productive. What the authors observed across the whole study: In vitro tests confirmed that a few of the cytomegalovirus-associated TCR beta chains recognize cytomegalovirus antigens. About 17 rarely observed V segments, including chromosome 9 orphons, were excluded from the earlier analysis of almost 600 of the donors because counts were too low. In a later genetic analysis, a missense DCLRE1C variant was associated with V-gene and J-gene trimming of TCR beta chains, and the association was replicated in an independent cohort. Specific HLA alleles were associated with roughly 16,000 TCR beta sequences at a false discovery rate of 0.05 in a later analysis. CMV serostatus was the only immune exposure information available for the cohort. According to the authors, the approach could potentially be generalized to other disease states and immunological phenotypes. Compared with equally common non-associated chains, HLA-associated TCR beta chains in a later analysis were more clonally expanded and had lower generation probabilities. Linkage disequilibrium might explain the correlated functional status among segregating V segments, but an unknown experimental factor could not be ruled out. A further reported finding was that TCR beta sequences accurately predicted the HLA-A and HLA-B alleles for most subjects in the first cohort. A later analysis found that TCR association rates varied across HLA loci, with DRB1 alleles showing the most associated TCRs and HLA-C alleles the fewest. According to a later analysis, most CMV-associated TCR beta chains appeared to be HLA-restricted, and the HLA associations seemed to be driven largely by CMV exposure. HLA typing was unavailable for some donors at each locus, so association tests used only the typed subset. The classifier was reported to diagnose cytomegalovirus status with high specificity and sensitivity in both the original cohort and the validation cohort. Presence/absence analyses assumed roughly uniform sequencing depth across donors, an assumption that may not hold. This cohort had only TCR beta chains sequenced, and the lack of alpha or paired-chain data limited which features could be detected. A later analysis reported that several top co-occurrence clusters appeared linked to parvovirus B19, influenza, CMV and Epstein-Barr virus. In the study, some 160 TCR beta chains were listed as associated with cytomegalovirus. A cluster of highly shared sequence variants was judged likely to be a technical artifact of the sequencing pipeline. Some IMGT-functional V segments, including TRBV6-2 and TRBV6-3, could not be told apart with the 87-base-pair reads, so those segments were excluded. Assigning TCR associations to individual alleles was difficult when HLA alleles, especially DR and DQ, strongly co-occurred. Across donors, most TCR sequences were observed very rarely, whereas some public TCRs were present in many individuals. According to a later genetic analysis, donors in an Asian-associated ancestry cluster had fewer N-insertions in productive TCRs than the approximately 630-donor mean. An earlier analysis of approximately 570 of the donors showed that most TCR beta V segments appeared in productive rearrangements either about 90% or about 30% of the time, which broadly matched IMGT annotations.

Preparation of the library involved the immunoSEQ multiplex PCR assay. For the multiplex PCR, a mixture combining 60 forward primers for TCR Vbeta segments and 13 reverse primers for TCR Jbeta segments was used. The CDR3 region of rearranged TCR beta genes was amplified from genomic DNA with a multiplex PCR assay. The Illumina HiSeq System was used to sequence the amplified TCR beta libraries as 87-base-pair reads. The paper's processing steps were these. Across the roughly 640 repertoires, a later analysis counted roughly 77 million unique TCR beta chains, 8.5 million to 12 million of which were shared by at least two donors. To remove PCR and sequencing errors, raw reads were error-corrected and collapsed into unique sequences using a nearest-neighbor algorithm that merged closely related sequences. CDR3 sequences were aligned to IMGT reference sequences to assign V, D and J gene segments. For a sequence to be retained, a match of at least six nucleotides to both a V gene segment and a J gene segment was required. A rearrangement was called productive if the CDR3 had no stop codons and remained in frame with V and J, and every other rearrangement was called non-productive. CDR3 was defined by IMGT convention, running from the second conserved V-encoded cysteine to the conserved J-encoded phenylalanine. The earlier analysis of about 530 of the donors excluded any sequence lacking an unambiguous match to a single V gene segment. An earlier analysis of under 750 of the donors called V segments functional above 56.7% productive rearrangements and segregating when the between-donor standard deviation exceeded 5%. A statistical classification framework was developed to diagnose cytomegalovirus status using the catalog of TCR beta chain sequences. In a later analysis, V and J genes were assigned by comparing TCR nucleotide sequences against IMGT/GENE-DB human TR gene sequences. A later analysis assigned CDR3 sequences and most-parsimonious VDJ recombination scenarios with the TCRdist pipeline. In a later analysis, every TCR beta chain was defined by the combination of its CDR3 amino acid sequence and its V-gene family, and reads without a unique V-gene family were dropped. A later analysis removed several hundred highly shared, low-generation-probability nucleotide sequences to deal with suspected cross-contamination and a sequencing artifact. For each public chain, a later analysis derived a clonal expansion index from normalized ranks of inferred template counts within each repertoire. A later analysis computed generation probabilities with a VDJ recombination model fitted to out-of-frame rearrangements, and checked the results against IGoR. A later analysis scored TCR-TCR, TCR-HLA and TCR-CMV co-occurrence with hypergeometric tests, applying a repertoire-size bias correction to TCR pairs. False discovery rates were estimated in a later analysis by permuting HLA or CMV assignments 20 times. In a later analysis, co-occurring TCRs were grouped with DBSCAN, and TCRdist sequence similarity was added when clustering was performed within HLA-allele-positive subsets. Co-occurrence clustering excluded repertoires with fewer than 30,000 or more than 120,000 public chains, plus five with anomalous nucleotide sharing. This immuneACCESS table, as held by TCRdb, lists in-frame sequences with V and J called but not all clones. Of the missing ones, under half trace to an unresolved V gene in checked studies; the others have no known cause. The V and J calls and clone size are taken from that table; D and trimming were inferred from the DNA. In all, the sample holds 80,000 to 130,000 clones, and about 79% of those were seen once. In total, the top ten clones hold under 5% of the sample.

Between the V and J ends, shortened by 3 bases and 3 bases respectively, the junction contains 11 bases. There are 15 amino acids in the CDR3, from cysteine to phenylalanine inclusive. Only the CDR3 part of the read is kept: 45 bases, read in frame from the first base. Taken from the germline V gene (reference sequence), the CDR1 and CDR2 loops are SEHNR and FQNEAQ. The V gene is TRBV7-9 and the J gene is TRBJ1-4; tentative D gene TRBD1, with 5 bases matching. The source is a female donor in good health and CMV-seropositive. Sample: PBMCs. The CDR3 region has the sequence CASSFGAGPNEKLFF. In nucleotide form, the sequence is TGTGCCAGCAGCTTTGGGGCAGGACCTAATGAAAAACTGTTTTTT.